These T cell receptor beta chains were read from a single sample in a study of blood T cell repertoires in COVID-19. Profiled with immunoSEQ multiplex PCR; TCRdb holds only in-frame clones, not every one. The data hold around 70,000 clones, with roughly 90% observed a single time. Material: peripheral blood. Receptors were obtained from a man aged 50 or older with COVID-19, enrolled during active disease. The CDR3 runs from the conserved cysteine through the conserved F or W. Fields, in order: CDR3 protein, CDR3 DNA, J gene, D gene, clone size, V gene. D genes are given only for firm matches. Not all rows give a size; the values are once, few, many and, for expanded clones, a class.

CSVAREETQYF TGCAGCGTTGCGCGGGAAGAGACCCAGTACTTC TRBJ2-5 . . TRBV29-1
CASSRLAGGPRETQYF TGCGCCAGCAGTAGATTAGCGGGAGGGCCCCGGGAGACCCAGTACTTC TRBJ2-5 TRBD2 . TRBV4-1
CASSLLLTGGFTF TGTGCCAGCAGCTTGCTTCTGACAGGGGGTTTCACCTTC TRBJ1-2 TRBD1 once TRBV5-5
CASSVASLRTIRPTGELFF TGTGCCAGCAGCGTTGCATCGCTTCGGACTATAAGGCCCACCGGGGAGCTGTTTTTT TRBJ2-2 . . TRBV9
CASSPSGTKNTEAFF TGTGCCAGCAGCCCCTCGGGTACCAAGAACACTGAAGCTTTCTTT TRBJ1-1 . . TRBV2
CASSSGQGPNQPQHF TGTGCCAGCAGCTCGGGACAGGGCCCCAATCAGCCCCAGCATTTT TRBJ1-5 TRBD1 . TRBV7-8
CASSLGQNQPQHF TGCGCCAGCAGCCTTGGACAGAATCAGCCCCAGCATTTT TRBJ1-5 . . TRBV5-1
CASSPRATSGSSEQFF TGTGCCAGCTCACCACGTGCTACTAGCGGGAGCAGCGAGCAGTTCTTC TRBJ2-1 TRBD2 . TRBV18
CASSPLRDTSNYGYTF TGTGCCAGCTCACCACTCCGGGACACCTCTAACTATGGCTACACCTTC TRBJ1-2 . once TRBV18
CASSPEARNQPQHF TGTGCCAGCAGCCCCGAGGCGCGCAATCAGCCCCAGCATTTT TRBJ1-5 . . TRBV7-2
CASSQTPGHPQHF TGTGCCAGCAGTCAAACGCCGGGACACCCCCAGCATTTT TRBJ1-5 . . TRBV12-3/TRBV12-4
CASSNRGAILEQFF TGTGCCAGCAGCAACAGGGGAGCTATATTGGAGCAGTTCTTC TRBJ2-1 TRBD1 few TRBV7-9
CATQGARGYTF TGTGCCACCCAGGGGGCAAGGGGCTACACCTTC TRBJ1-2 TRBD1 . TRBV10-3
CASSLMGGSYNEQFF TGTGCCAGCAGCTTAATGGGCGGGAGCTACAATGAGCAGTTCTTC TRBJ2-1 TRBD2 once TRBV7-3
CASSLGGFQGATEAFF TGTGCCAGCAGCTTAGGGGGGTTTCAGGGGGCCACTGAAGCTTTCTTT TRBJ1-1 TRBD1 . TRBV13
CASSQASGDNEQFF TGTGCCAGCAGCCAAGCTAGCGGCGACAATGAGCAGTTCTTC TRBJ2-1 TRBD2 few TRBV4-2
CEAAGGLAGSYNEQFF TGTGAAGCAGCAGGAGGACTAGCGGGATCCTACAATGAGCAGTTCTTC TRBJ2-1 . . TRBV21-1
CASSQSGSTHRGRTDTQYF TGTGCCAGCAGCCAGTCAGGGTCGACTCACAGGGGGAGGACAGATACGCAGTATTTT TRBJ2-3 TRBD1 once TRBV14
CASSIPGSVKPQHF TGTGCCAGTAGTATCCCAGGTAGCGTAAAGCCCCAGCATTTT TRBJ1-5 . once TRBV19
CAWSVQDSSNEKLFF TGTGCCTGGAGTGTGCAAGACAGTAGTAATGAAAAACTGTTTTTT TRBJ1-4 . few TRBV30
CASSQELAGSTGELFF TGTGCCAGCAGCCAGGAACTAGCGGGAAGCACCGGGGAGCTGTTTTTT TRBJ2-2 TRBD2 . TRBV4-2
CASSPPGAGANTEAFF TGTGCCAGCAGCCCCCCCGGGGCGGGGGCGAACACTGAAGCTTTCTTT TRBJ1-1 . . TRBV28
CASSETGGALNEQFF TGTGCCAGCAGTGAGACAGGGGGCGCATTGAATGAGCAGTTCTTC TRBJ2-1 TRBD1 . TRBV6-1
CASSRGQGGSPLHF TGTGCCAGCTCACGGGGACAGGGAGGTTCACCCCTCCACTTT TRBJ1-6 TRBD1 . TRBV18
CASSQDQGTISYNEQFF TGTGCCAGCAGCCAAGATCAGGGGACCATCTCCTACAATGAGCAGTTCTTC TRBJ2-1 . . TRBV3-1/TRBV3-2
CASSPRDRGLYNEQFF TGTGCCAGCTCACCTAGGGACAGGGGACTTTACAATGAGCAGTTCTTC TRBJ2-1 TRBD1 . TRBV18
CASSLSGQGGGKPQHF TGTGCCAGTAGTCTCTCGGGACAGGGGGGAGGGAAGCCCCAGCATTTT TRBJ1-5 TRBD1 . TRBV19
CASSLGGTTGEQFF TGTGCCAGCAGCTTAGGGGGGACTACCGGTGAGCAGTTCTTC TRBJ2-1 TRBD2 . TRBV7-9
CASSLTSVKNEQFF TGTGCCAGCAGCTTGACTAGCGTCAAGAATGAGCAGTTCTTC TRBJ2-1 TRBD2 . TRBV11-2
CASSLGTVNTGELFF TGTGCCAGCAGCCTAGGGACAGTCAACACCGGGGAGCTGTTTTTT TRBJ2-2 TRBD1 . TRBV9
CASSLKTGGPNEQFF TGCGCCAGCAGCTTGAAAACGGGAGGGCCAAATGAGCAGTTCTTC TRBJ2-1 TRBD2 . TRBV5-1
CASSPTGTPGHEQFF TGTGCCAGCAGTCCGACCGGGACTCCCGGACATGAGCAGTTCTTC TRBJ2-1 . . TRBV2
CARRGGRGAGELFF TGTGCCAGGCGGGGGGGCAGAGGAGCCGGGGAGCTGTTTTTT TRBJ2-2 . . TRBV21-1
CASSPPGVEQYF TGTGCCAGCAGTCCCCCGGGGGTCGAGCAGTACTTC TRBJ2-7 . . TRBV6-2/TRBV6-3
CASLLAGRGEAFF TGTGCCAGCCTCCTAGCAGGGCGGGGTGAAGCTTTCTTT TRBJ1-1 . . TRBV6-5
CASSYSTGGHQETQYF TGTGCCAGCAGTTACTCGACAGGGGGCCACCAAGAGACCCAGTACTTC TRBJ2-5 TRBD1 . TRBV6-6
CASRGLAEGQGGEQFF TGTGCCAGCAGGGGACTAGCGGAGGGGCAGGGGGGTGAGCAGTTCTTC TRBJ2-1 TRBD2 . TRBV3-1/TRBV3-2